This T cell receptor beta chain was recovered during a study of CD8 T cells in ankylosing spondylitis. Quantitative 5'-RACE with molecular barcodes generated TCR beta libraries. TCRdb redid the calling of the 5' RACE reads with MiXCR, one entry per CDR3 protein. The data contain under 450,000 distinct CDR3 sequences, approximately 17% of them seen just once; the ten biggest clones take up 0.85% to 1.3%. From germline, CDR1 is LGHDT and CDR2 YNNKEL (reference sequence). The CDR3 is made up of 13 amino acids. V dropped 0 bases and J dropped 9 bases, with 9 bases sitting between them. A note on this clonotype: The target antigen is unknown.

Findings and limits, study-wide: A TCR beta motif of about 8 highly homologous variants seemed to mark ankylosing spondylitis blood.

This clonotype originated in a male donor with ankylosing spondylitis. The sample taken for sequencing was blood, either unsorted or a sorted T cell fraction (not recorded which). This chain joins TRBV3-1 and TRBJ2-1, with unresolved D. The CDR3 coding sequence is TGTGCCAGCAGCCAAGATGTGGCTGGTGAGCAGTTCTTC. Its translation: CASSQDVAGEQFF.